The entry that follows covers one T cell receptor beta chain sequence. V lost 5 bases and J lost 8; bases outside the gene matches: 7. This CDR3 contains 14 residues. The germline gives CDR1 SGHTA, CDR2 FQGNSA. In the original processing: Scientists estimated how many nucleated cells there were by amplifying reference gene primers. TCRdb's copy holds only in-frame clones and misses some; the assay was immunoSEQ multiplex PCR. The D gene and trimming were derived from the DNA, and the V and J assignments and clone size from that table. The sample has tens of thousands of clones, roughly 81% seen once. The data originate from a study of blood T cell repertoires in COVID-19.

This TCR derives from a woman aged 60 to 75 with acute or convalescent COVID-19. The V and J genes are TRBV7-2 and TRBJ1-4, with 8 bases fitting TRBD1. The sequenced sample was peripheral blood. The DNA of the CDR3 is TGTGCCAGCAGCCAAGGACAGGGTGGAGAAAAACTGTTTTTT. It encodes CASSQGQGGEKLFF. Combining the CDR3 with reference TRBV7-2 and TRBJ1-4 gives the whole variable domain GAGVSQSPSNKVTEKGKDVELRCDPISGHTALYWYRQSLGQGLEFLIYFQGNSAPDKSGLPSDRFSAERTGGSVSTLTIQRTQQEDSAVYLCASSQGQGGEKLFFGSGTQLSVL.